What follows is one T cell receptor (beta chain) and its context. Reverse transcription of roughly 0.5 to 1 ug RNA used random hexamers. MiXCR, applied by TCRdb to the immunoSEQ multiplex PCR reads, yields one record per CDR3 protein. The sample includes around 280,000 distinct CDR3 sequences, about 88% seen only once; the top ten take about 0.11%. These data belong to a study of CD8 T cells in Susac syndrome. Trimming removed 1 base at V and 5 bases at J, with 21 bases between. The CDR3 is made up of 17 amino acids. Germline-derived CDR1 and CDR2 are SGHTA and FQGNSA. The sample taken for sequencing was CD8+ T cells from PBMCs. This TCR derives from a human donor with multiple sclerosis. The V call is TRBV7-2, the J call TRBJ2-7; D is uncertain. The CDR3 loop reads CASSLVGSHYLFNEQYF. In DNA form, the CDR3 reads TGTGCCAGCAGCTTAGTGGGCAGTCATTACCTCTTTAACGAGCAGTACTTC. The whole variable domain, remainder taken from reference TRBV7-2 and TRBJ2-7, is GAGVSQSPSNKVTEKGKDVELRCDPISGHTALYWYRQSLGQGLEFLIYFQGNSAPDKSGLPSDRFSAERTGGSVSTLTIQRTQQEDSAVYLCASSLVGSHYLFNEQYFGPGTRLTVT.